One sample yielded the 29 T cell receptor beta chains listed below, sequenced in a study of technical replicates of blood from several donors. Libraries were prepared by immunoSEQ multiplex PCR; TCRdb keeps only in-frame clonotypes and omits some of them. The sample comprises about 82,000 clones, 96% of which are singletons, and about 0.41% rests with the top ten. Sequences were obtained from T cells isolated from PBMCs. All receptors come from a human donor in good health.

The genes are TRBV7-9 and TRBJ2-1; possibly TRBD1 for D (6 bases). The CDR3 consists of 17 residues. Trimming stripped 5 bases from V and 0 bases from J, with 17 bases between. CDR1 and CDR2 (germline): SEHNR, FQNEAQ (reference sequence). The CDR3 sequence is CASSVLTGTTSYNEQFF. CDR3 sequence (DNA): TGTGCCAGCAGCGTGTTAACCGGGACAACCTCCTACAATGAGCAGTTCTTC.

The chain has TRBV29-1 and TRBJ2-5; 7 bases fit TRBD2. The CDR3 totals 13 residues. Losses at the gene ends were 4 bases for V and 1 base for J; bases not matched to a gene: 3. Germline-derived CDR1 and CDR2 are SQVTM and ANQGSEA. CDR3 bases: TGCAGCGTTGGAAGGGAGGGCCAAGAGACCCAGTACTTC. It yields the protein CSVGREGQETQYF.

The gene calls are TRBV11-1 and TRBJ1-1; D is perhaps TRBD1 (5 bases). Germline V gene data show CDR1 as SGHAT and CDR2 as FQDESV (reference sequence). CDR3 size: 14 residues. V dropped 2 bases and J dropped 3 bases, with 10 bases sitting between them. The CDR3 nucleotides read TGTGCCAGCAGCTTATGGACATTGGACACTGAAGCTTTCTTT. Protein product: CASSLWTLDTEAFF.

In its sample, this clone was seen once. J is TRBJ2-1 and V is TRBV9, with 8 positions matching TRBD2. The CDR3 is 16 residues long. The V segment lost 0 bases and the J segment 6 bases; nucleotides outside the gene matches: 8. The V gene's germline CDR1 is SGDLS and CDR2 YYNGEE. The CDR3 DNA reads TGTGCCAGCAGCGTAGGGGGGACTAGTATTGGCAATGAGCAGTTCTTC. Translating gives CASSVGGTSIGNEQFF. The full variable domain, rest sourced from reference TRBV9 and TRBJ2-1, is DSGVTQTPKHLITATGQRVTLRCSPRSGDLSVYWYQQSLDQGLQFLIQYYNGEERAKGNILERFSAQQFPDLHSELNLSSLELGDSALYFCASSVGGTSIGNEQFFGPGTRLTVL.

The J gene is TRBJ2-7, the V gene TRBV2, with 8 bases identical to TRBD2. The CDR3 is 16 amino acids. Per germline, CDR1 SNHLY and CDR2 FYNNEI. J gave up 3 bases and V 2 bases, and 9 bases lay outside the gene matches. Here the CDR3 reads CASSENPTSELYEQYF. CDR3 nucleotides: TGTGCCAGCAGTGAAAATCCGACTAGCGAGCTCTACGAGCAGTACTTC.

This chain joins TRBV7-8 and TRBJ2-3; the match to TRBD2 covers 12 bases. The CDR3 is 15 residues long. Germline V gene sequence: CDR1 SGHVS, CDR2 FQNEAQ. Trimming took 1 base from V and 6 from J; bases not matched to a gene: 2. CDR3: CASSLVGTSGDTQYF. The CDR3 nucleotides read TGTGCCAGCAGCTTAGTTGGGACTAGCGGGGATACGCAGTATTTT.

The chain links TRBV4-2 to TRBJ1-4; TRBD1 might be the D (6 bases). Per the germline V gene, CDR1 is LGHNA and CDR2 is YNFKEQ. The CDR3 is 14 amino acids. Trimming cost V 3 bases and J 4 bases, with 9 bases left between them. The CDR3 DNA reads as TGTGCCAGCAGCCATAGACAGGATAATGAAAAACTGTTTTTT. Amino acids: CASSHRQDNEKLFF.

The count of this clone is one. The chain couples TRBV6-5 to TRBJ2-1; the match to TRBD1 covers 9 bases. The ends lost 6 bases at V and 6 bases at J; junction bases unmatched: 6. This CDR3 spans 14 amino acids. CDR1 MNHEY and CDR2 SVGAGI come from the germline V gene. The chain's CDR3 is CASRSQGAGNEQFF. The CDR3 DNA reads as TGTGCCAGCAGATCACAGGGGGCAGGCAATGAGCAGTTCTTC.

The J gene is TRBJ2-7, the V gene TRBV15; TRBD1 is a possible D gene (5 bases). The CDR3 is 13 amino acids. V lost 0 bases and J lost 7, with 10 bases in between. Germline V gene lookup returns CDR1 LNHNV and CDR2 YYDKDF (reference sequence). CDR3 residues: CATSRDQGREQYF. The CDR3 DNA reads TGTGCCACCAGCAGAGATCAGGGTCGTGAGCAGTACTTC.

The chain is built from TRBV28 and TRBJ2-7; 7 bases fit TRBD1. The CDR3 is 15 residues long. Per germline, CDR1 MDHEN and CDR2 SYDVKM. The V segment lost 1 base and the J segment 0 bases; nucleotides outside the gene matches: 3. The CDR3 sequence is CASSLLQGSSYEQYF. The CDR3 region has the DNA TGTGCCAGCAGTTTATTACAGGGGAGCTCCTACGAGCAGTACTTC.

V usage is TRBV7-8 and J usage is TRBJ1-2; 7 bases agree with TRBD1. The CDR3 consists of 16 residues. Germline V CDR1 and CDR2: SGHVS, FQNEAQ. V was clipped by 1 base and J by 4 bases; unmatched bases: 9. DNA of the CDR3: TGTGCCAGCAGCTTAGAGGGACAGCTTGGGAGCTATGGCTACACCTTC. It is translated as CASSLEGQLGSYGYTF.

This rearrangement joins TRBV6-1 to TRBJ2-3; TRBD1 matches 10 bases. This CDR3 comprises 15 residues. The V and J ends lost 6 bases and 3 bases, in that order; junction bases with no gene match: 6. CDR1 is MNHNS, CDR2 SASEGT, per germline. CDR3 DNA: TGTGCCAGCAGGCAGGACAGGGGGGGAACAGATACGCAGTATTTT. It specifies CASRQDRGGTDTQYF.

V gene TRBV6-5 combines with J gene TRBJ2-7; 12 bases fit TRBD2. The CDR3 is 15 amino acids. Germline-derived CDR1 and CDR2 are MNHEY and SVGAGI. V shed 6 bases, J shed 0 bases, and the junction held 3 bases outside the gene matches. CDR3 coding DNA: TGTGCCAGCAGCCGGACTAGCGGGACCTCCTACGAGCAGTACTTC. It translates to CASSRTSGTSYEQYF.

The chain carries TRBV7-7 and TRBJ2-7; D is unresolved. V was shortened by 5 bases and J by 7 bases, with 18 bases between the two germline ends. The CDR3 covers 14 residues. The germline gives CDR1 SSHAT, CDR2 FNYEAQ (reference sequence). CDR3 protein: CASSADRLSGEQYF. The CDR3 DNA reads as TGTGCCAGCAGCGCCGACCGACTTTCCGGGGAGCAGTACTTC.

The chain joins TRBV14 to TRBJ2-1, with no clear D. Trimming took 4 bases from V and 8 from J, leaving 12 bases between them. This CDR3 is built from 13 residues. The germline gives CDR1 SGHDN, CDR2 FVKESK. The CDR3 is CASSPLVIDEQFF. The CDR3 region has the DNA TGTGCCAGCAGCCCTCTAGTGATCGATGAGCAGTTCTTC. The complete variable domain, with remaining parts taken from reference TRBV14 and TRBJ2-1, reads EAGVTQFPSHSVIEKGQTVTLRCDPISGHDNLYWYRRVMGKEIKFLLHFVKESKQDESGMPNNRFLAERTGGTYSTLKVQPAELEDSGVYFCASSPLVIDEQFFGPGTRLTVL.

The J gene is TRBJ2-2, the V gene TRBV1; TRBD1 is the table's D call, not checked against the DNA. TRBV1 is classified as a pseudogene. The length of the CDR3 is 18 residues. Here the CDR3 DNA reads TGCACCAGCAGCCAAGGGGCGCCGACAGGGAACAACACCGGGGAGCTGTTTTTT. Encoded protein: CTSSQGAPTGNNTGELFF.

This chain connects TRBV11-3 to TRBJ1-1; D gene uncertain. V dropped 0 bases and J dropped 5 bases, with 7 bases sitting between them. The germline gives CDR1 SGHNT, CDR2 YENEEA. The CDR3 has 13 amino acids. The CDR3 DNA sequence: TGTGCCAGCAGCTTAGAAGCGGAAACTGAAGCTTTCTTT. Translation gives CASSLEAETEAFF.

The rearrangement uses TRBV7-8 and TRBJ2-1; D uncertain. Germline V gene sequence: CDR1 SGHVS, CDR2 FQNEAQ. Trimming shortened V by 6 bases and J by 4 bases, and 13 bases separated the two germline ends. This CDR3 has 14 amino acids. The CDR3 nucleotides are TGTGCCAGCAGGGGTATTTCGCGGTACAATGAGCAGTTCTTC. Amino acids: CASRGISRYNEQFF.

This rearrangement joins TRBV6-5 to TRBJ1-1, with a possible D match to TRBD1 (6 bases). The CDR3 covers 13 residues. Per the germline V gene, CDR1 is MNHEY and CDR2 is SVGAGI. V lost 8 bases and J 0 bases, leaving 10 bases between the germline ends. CDR3 DNA: TGTGCCAGCCAGGGGCTGATGAACACTGAAGCTTTCTTT. Protein sequence: CASQGLMNTEAFF.

This rearrangement joins TRBV30 to TRBJ2-1; 7 nucleotides align to TRBD2. J was trimmed by 8 bases and V by 1 base; bases with no gene match: 8. CDR1 and CDR2 from the germline V gene are GTSNPN and SVGIG (reference sequence). The CDR3 extends over 14 amino acids. CDR3 region: CAWSEREGRDEQFF. The DNA of the CDR3 is TGTGCCTGGAGTGAGAGGGAGGGAAGGGATGAGCAGTTCTTC. Full variable domain (rest looked up from reference TRBV30 and TRBJ2-1): SQTIHQWPATLVQPVGSPLSLECTVEGTSNPNLYWYRQAAGRGLQLLFYSVGIGQISSEVPQNLSASRPQDRQFILSSKKLLLSDSGFYLCAWSEREGRDEQFFGPGTRLTVL.

The chain employs TRBV5-3 and TRBJ2-7; TRBD1 matches at 9 bases. TRBV5-3 is marked as an open reading frame, function uncertain. The V segment lost 6 bases and the J segment 1 base; nucleotides outside the gene matches: 11. This CDR3 region has 16 residues. The CDR3 region has the DNA TGTGCCAGAACTACCTCCCGGGACAGGGTATCCTACGAGCAGTACTTC. This encodes CARTTSRDRVSYEQYF.

The chain has TRBV5-6 and TRBJ2-1, with 10 bases aligning to TRBD1. The germline CDR1 and CDR2 sequences are SGHDT and YYEEEE. The length of the CDR3 is 16 residues. V gave up 3 bases and J gave up 9 bases; unmatched junction bases: 12. DNA of the CDR3: TGTGCCAGCAGCTCTCTCCGGACAGGGGGTCACGGTGAGCAGTTCTTC. Translated, it gives CASSSLRTGGHGEQFF.

This clone was seen once. V gene TRBV11-2 combines with J gene TRBJ2-7; D call uncertain. The ends were cut back, 3 bases at V and 1 base at J, with 10 bases in the middle. CDR1 is SGHAT and CDR2 is FQNNGV in the germline V gene. The CDR3 is 14 residues long. For the CDR3, the DNA is TGTGCCAGCAGCTTGAGCAGGTTATCCTACGAGCAGTACTTC. This encodes CASSLSRLSYEQYF.

The rearrangement uses TRBV5-1 and TRBJ2-7; D call uncertain. Germline V gene sequence: CDR1 SGHRS, CDR2 YFSETQ. V was shortened by 3 bases and J by 4 bases, with 11 bases between the two germline ends. The CDR3 runs to 13 residues. The CDR3: CASSSAPGYEQYF. CDR3 coding DNA: TGCGCCAGCAGCTCCGCCCCAGGTTACGAGCAGTACTTC.

J is TRBJ2-4 and V is TRBV7-2, with 7 bases identical to TRBD2. The CDR3 is made up of 16 amino acids. Germline V gives CDR1 SGHTA, CDR2 FQGNSA. The junction had 16 bases not matched to a gene; V was cut back by 6 bases and J by 8 bases. CDR3 in amino acids: CASSNLPTGGKDIQYF. The CDR3, as DNA: TGTGCCAGCAGTAATTTACCTACCGGGGGGAAAGACATTCAGTACTTC.

The genes are TRBV5-1 and TRBJ1-2; D is ambiguous. Trimming shortened V by 5 bases and J by 8 bases, and 10 bases separated the two germline ends. The CDR3 extends over 11 amino acids. Germline V lookup: CDR1 SGHRS, CDR2 YFSETQ. The CDR3 loop reads CASRDLQGYTF. In DNA form, the CDR3 reads TGCGCCAGCAGGGATCTACAGGGCTACACCTTC. The entire variable domain, with the rest obtained from reference TRBV5-1 and TRBJ1-2, is as follows: KAGVTQTPRYLIKTRGQQVTLSCSPISGHRSVSWYQQTPGQGLQFLFEYFSETQRNKGNFPGRFSGRQFSNSRSEMNVSTLELGDSALYLCASRDLQGYTFGSGTRLTVV.

The chain couples TRBV4-2 to TRBJ2-3; 13 nucleotides agree with TRBD2. V lost 3 bases, J lost 0 bases, and 0 bases stayed unmatched. CDR3 size: 16 residues. From germline, CDR1 is LGHNA and CDR2 YNFKEQ. CDR3 in DNA: TGTGCCAGCAGCCAGGGACTAGCGGGAAGCACAGATACGCAGTATTTT. Translation gives CASSQGLAGSTDTQYF.

The V and J genes are TRBV9 and TRBJ1-2; 9 bases line up with TRBD1. CDR3 size: 17 residues. Germline CDR1 reads SGDLS; CDR2 reads YYNGEE. V lost 0 bases and J lost 8; bases outside the gene matches: 14. This CDR3 is CASSVALGGQGIGGYTF. The CDR3 nucleotides are TGTGCCAGCAGCGTAGCTTTAGGGGGACAGGGAATTGGGGGCTACACCTTC.

V gene TRBV7-9 combines with J gene TRBJ2-2; 7 nucleotides agree with TRBD2. In germline, CDR1 is SEHNR, CDR2 FQNEAQ (reference sequence). The ends lost 5 bases at V and 3 bases at J; junction bases unmatched: 9. There are 16 residues in the CDR3. The CDR3 DNA reads TGTGCCAGCAGCCCCCTTGGAGGGAGGGACACCGGGGAGCTGTTTTTT. Amino acids: CASSPLGGRDTGELFF.